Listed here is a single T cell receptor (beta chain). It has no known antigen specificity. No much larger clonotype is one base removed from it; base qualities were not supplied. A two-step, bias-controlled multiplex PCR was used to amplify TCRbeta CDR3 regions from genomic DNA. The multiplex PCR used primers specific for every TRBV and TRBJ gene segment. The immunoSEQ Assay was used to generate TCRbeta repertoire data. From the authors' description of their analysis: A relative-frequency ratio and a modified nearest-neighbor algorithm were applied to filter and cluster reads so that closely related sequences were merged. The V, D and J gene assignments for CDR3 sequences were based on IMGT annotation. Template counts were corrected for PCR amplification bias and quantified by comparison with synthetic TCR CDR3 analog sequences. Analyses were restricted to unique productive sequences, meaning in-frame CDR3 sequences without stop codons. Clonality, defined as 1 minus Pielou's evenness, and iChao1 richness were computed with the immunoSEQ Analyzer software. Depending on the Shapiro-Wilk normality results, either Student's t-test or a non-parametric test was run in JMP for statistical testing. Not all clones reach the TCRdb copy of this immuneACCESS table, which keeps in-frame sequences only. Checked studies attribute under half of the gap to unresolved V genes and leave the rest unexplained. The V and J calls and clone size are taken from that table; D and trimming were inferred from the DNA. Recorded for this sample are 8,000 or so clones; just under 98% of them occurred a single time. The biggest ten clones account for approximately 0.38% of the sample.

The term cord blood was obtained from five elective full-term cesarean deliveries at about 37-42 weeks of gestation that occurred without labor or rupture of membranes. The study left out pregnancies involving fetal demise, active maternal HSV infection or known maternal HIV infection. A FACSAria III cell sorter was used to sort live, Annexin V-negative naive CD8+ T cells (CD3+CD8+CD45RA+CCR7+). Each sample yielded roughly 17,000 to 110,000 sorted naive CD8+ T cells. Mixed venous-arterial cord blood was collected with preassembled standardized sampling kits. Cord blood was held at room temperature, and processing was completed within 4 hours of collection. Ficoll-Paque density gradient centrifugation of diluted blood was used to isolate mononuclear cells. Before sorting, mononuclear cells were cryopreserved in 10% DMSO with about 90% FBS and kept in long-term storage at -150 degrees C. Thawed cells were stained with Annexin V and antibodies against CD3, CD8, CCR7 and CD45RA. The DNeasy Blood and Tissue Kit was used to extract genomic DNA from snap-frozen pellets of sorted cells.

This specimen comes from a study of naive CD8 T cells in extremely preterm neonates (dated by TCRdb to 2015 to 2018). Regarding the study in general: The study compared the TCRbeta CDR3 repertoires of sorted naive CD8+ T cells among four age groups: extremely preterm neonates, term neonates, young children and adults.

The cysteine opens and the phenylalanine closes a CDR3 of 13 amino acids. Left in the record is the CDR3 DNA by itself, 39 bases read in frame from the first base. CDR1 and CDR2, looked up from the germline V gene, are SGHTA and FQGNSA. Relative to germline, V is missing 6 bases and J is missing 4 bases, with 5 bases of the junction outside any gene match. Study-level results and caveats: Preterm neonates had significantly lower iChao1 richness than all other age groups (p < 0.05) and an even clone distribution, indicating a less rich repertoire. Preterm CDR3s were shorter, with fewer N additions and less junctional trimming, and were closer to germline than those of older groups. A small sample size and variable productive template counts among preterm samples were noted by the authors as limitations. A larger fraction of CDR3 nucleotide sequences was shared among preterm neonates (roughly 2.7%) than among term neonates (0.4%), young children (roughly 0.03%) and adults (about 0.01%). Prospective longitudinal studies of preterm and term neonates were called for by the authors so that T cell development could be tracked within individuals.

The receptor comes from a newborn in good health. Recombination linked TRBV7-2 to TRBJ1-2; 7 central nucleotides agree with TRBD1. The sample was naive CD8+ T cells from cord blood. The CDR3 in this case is CASRLGGRYGYTF. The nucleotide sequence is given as TGTGCCAGCAGGCTAGGGGGCCGCTATGGCTACACCTTC.